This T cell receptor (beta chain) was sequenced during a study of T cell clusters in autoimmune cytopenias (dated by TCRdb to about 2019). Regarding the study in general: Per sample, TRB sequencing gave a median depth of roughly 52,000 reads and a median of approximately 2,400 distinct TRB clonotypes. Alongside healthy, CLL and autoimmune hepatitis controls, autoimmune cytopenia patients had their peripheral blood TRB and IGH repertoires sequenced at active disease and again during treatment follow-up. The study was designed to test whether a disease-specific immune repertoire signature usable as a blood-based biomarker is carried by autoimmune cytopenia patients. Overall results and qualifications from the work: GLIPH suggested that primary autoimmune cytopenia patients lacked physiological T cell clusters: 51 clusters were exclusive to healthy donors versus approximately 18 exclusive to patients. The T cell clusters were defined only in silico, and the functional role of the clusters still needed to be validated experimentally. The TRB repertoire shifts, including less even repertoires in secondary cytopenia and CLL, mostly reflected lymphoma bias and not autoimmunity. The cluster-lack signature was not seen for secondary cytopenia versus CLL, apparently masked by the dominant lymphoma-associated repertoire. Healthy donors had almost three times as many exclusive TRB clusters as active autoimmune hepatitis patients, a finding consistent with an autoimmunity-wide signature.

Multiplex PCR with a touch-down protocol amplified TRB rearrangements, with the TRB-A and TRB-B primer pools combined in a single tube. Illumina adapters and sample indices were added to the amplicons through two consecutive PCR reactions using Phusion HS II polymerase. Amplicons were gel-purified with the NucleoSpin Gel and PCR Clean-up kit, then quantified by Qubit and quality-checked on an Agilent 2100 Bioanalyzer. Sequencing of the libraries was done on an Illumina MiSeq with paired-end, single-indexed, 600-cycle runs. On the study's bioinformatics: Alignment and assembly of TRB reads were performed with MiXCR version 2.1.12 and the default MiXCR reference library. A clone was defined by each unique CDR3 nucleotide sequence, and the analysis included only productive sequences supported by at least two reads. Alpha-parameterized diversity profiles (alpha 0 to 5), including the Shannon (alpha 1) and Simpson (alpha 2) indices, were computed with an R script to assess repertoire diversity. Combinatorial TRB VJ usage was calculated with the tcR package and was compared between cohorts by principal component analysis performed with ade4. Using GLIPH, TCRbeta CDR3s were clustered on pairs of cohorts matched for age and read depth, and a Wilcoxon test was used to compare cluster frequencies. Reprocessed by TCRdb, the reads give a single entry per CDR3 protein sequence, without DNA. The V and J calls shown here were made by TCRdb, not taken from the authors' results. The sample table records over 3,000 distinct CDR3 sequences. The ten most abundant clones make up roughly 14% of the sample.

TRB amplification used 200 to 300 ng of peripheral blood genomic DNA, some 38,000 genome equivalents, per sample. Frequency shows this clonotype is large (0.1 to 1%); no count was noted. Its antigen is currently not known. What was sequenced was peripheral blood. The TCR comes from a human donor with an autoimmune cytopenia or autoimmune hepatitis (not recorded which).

The CDR3 protein sequence reads: CASSTLLTTSNTGELFF. The chain joins TRBV19 to TRBJ2-2; as DNA is missing, the TRBD1 call by TCRdb cannot be tested. There are 17 amino acids in the CDR3, from cysteine to phenylalanine inclusive. The entry carries no DNA sequence. The germline V gene (reference sequence) provides CDR1 LNHDA and CDR2 SQIVND.